These T cell receptor beta chains were read from a single sample in a study of somatic mutations in cytotoxic T cells in rheumatoid arthritis. Assay: immunoSEQ multiplex PCR; the TCRdb copy retains only in-frame clones and omits some. The table shows about 1,400 clones, with 87% occurring only once. Material for sequencing was CD8+ T cells sorted from blood. The receptors were sampled from a woman aged 70-85 years with rheumatoid arthritis. CDR3s include the opening cysteine and the closing phenylalanine or tryptophan. D genes are given only for firm matches. The size field is filled for only some rows; it gives once, few, many or a size class.

clone_size	j_call	v_call	d_call	cdr3_aa	cdr3_nt
NA	TRBJ2-2	TRBV9	TRBD1	CASSPGSPGGTGELFF	TGTGCCAGCAGCCCCGGGTCCCCAGGGGGCACCGGGGAGCTGTTTTTT
NA	TRBJ1-5	TRBV7-8	NA	CASSFYSNQPQHF	TGTGCCAGCAGCTTTTATAGCAATCAGCCCCAGCATTTT
NA	TRBJ2-3	TRBV7-7	NA	CASSLSLAVTSTDTQYF	TGTGCTAGCAGCTTAAGTTTAGCGGTTACTAGCACAGATACGCAGTATTTT
NA	TRBJ2-3	TRBV28	TRBD1	CAITRDRPTDTQYF	TGTGCCATTACCCGGGACAGGCCTACAGATACGCAGTATTTT
NA	TRBJ2-2	TRBV27	TRBD2	CASSFLTSGSGTGELFF	TGTGCCAGCAGTTTTCTAACTAGCGGGAGTGGCACCGGGGAGCTGTTTTTT
NA	TRBJ2-1	TRBV30	TRBD2	CAWTASGRNEQFF	TGTGCCTGGACCGCGAGCGGGAGGAATGAGCAGTTCTTC
NA	TRBJ1-2	TRBV4-1	NA	CASSQEKGNYGYTF	TGCGCCAGCAGCCAAGAAAAGGGGAACTATGGCTACACCTTC
NA	TRBJ1-5	TRBV28	TRBD1	CASRVTGTDQPQHF	TGTGCCAGCAGAGTTACAGGGACAGACCAGCCCCAGCATTTT
NA	TRBJ2-1	TRBV5-1	NA	CASKTATNEQFF	TGCGCCAGCAAAACTGCCACCAATGAGCAGTTCTTC
NA	TRBJ2-1	TRBV14	NA	CASTPGGPNEQFF	TGTGCCAGCACCCCCGGGGGGCCCAATGAGCAGTTCTTC
NA	TRBJ2-7	TRBV27	TRBD2	CASSSTLAENVYEQYF	TGTGCCAGCAGTTCCACTCTAGCGGAAAATGTCTACGAGCAGTACTTC
NA	TRBJ2-2	TRBV7-6	TRBD1	CASSPGTGWTGELFF	TGTGCCAGCAGCCCCGGGACAGGGTGGACCGGGGAGCTGTTTTTT
NA	TRBJ1-5	TRBV25-1	NA	CASSESTGNQPQHF	TGTGCCAGCAGTGAATCGACGGGGAATCAGCCCCAGCATTTT
NA	TRBJ2-1	TRBV11-2	TRBD2	CASSSIRTRGSIYNEQFF	TGTGCCAGCAGCTCCATTAGAACGCGGGGGTCGATCTACAATGAGCAGTTCTTC
NA	TRBJ2-7	TRBV11-2	TRBD1	CASSLGTGAYEQYF	TGTGCCAGCAGCTTAGGGACAGGGGCCTACGAGCAGTACTTC
NA	TRBJ1-5	TRBV25-1	TRBD1	CASGGEGTDQPQHF	TGTGCCAGCGGGGGCGAGGGGACAGATCAGCCCCAGCATTTT
NA	TRBJ2-3	TRBV5-4	NA	CASSLGLVSSTDTQYF	TGTGCCAGCAGCTTGGGACTAGTCTCTAGCACAGATACGCAGTATTTT
NA	TRBJ2-3	TRBV18	NA	CASSRGGTDTQYF	TGTGCCAGCTCCCGCGGAGGGACAGATACGCAGTATTTT
NA	TRBJ1-3	TRBV4-3	NA	CASSQALLAGAGNTIYF	TGCGCCAGCAGCCAAGCCCTCCTTGCAGGTGCTGGAAACACCATATATTTT
few	TRBJ2-1	TRBV9	NA	CASSVGGSLYNEQFF	TGTGCCAGCAGCGTAGGTGGGAGCTTGTACAATGAGCAGTTCTTC
NA	TRBJ1-2	TRBV19	NA	CASSMIEEGPANYGYTF	TGTGCCAGTAGTATGATTGAGGAGGGTCCAGCTAACTATGGCTACACCTTC
NA	TRBJ2-5	TRBV7-3	TRBD2	CASSPSGGAGETQYF	TGTGCCAGCAGCCCTAGCGGGGGGGCCGGAGAGACCCAGTACTTC
NA	TRBJ2-7	TRBV4-3	TRBD1	CASSQGDRGLHEQYF	TGCGCCAGCAGCCAAGGTGACAGGGGCTTACACGAGCAGTACTTC
NA	TRBJ2-2	TRBV5-1	NA	CASTGVLVRTGELFF	TGCGCCAGCACCGGGGTATTAGTGCGCACCGGGGAGCTGTTTTTT
NA	TRBJ2-7	TRBV7-9	TRBD1	CASSPSPTGLTPYEQYF	TGTGCCAGCAGCCCTAGCCCGACAGGGCTAACTCCGTACGAGCAGTACTTC
NA	TRBJ1-4	TRBV5-4	TRBD1	CASSYTGGGSEKLFF	TGTGCCAGCAGCTACACAGGGGGGGGTAGTGAAAAACTGTTTTTT
NA	TRBJ2-1	TRBV19	NA	CASSIGGQFYEQFF	TGTGCCAGTAGTATAGGTGGACAGTTCTATGAGCAGTTCTTC
NA	TRBJ2-2	TRBV7-6	TRBD2	CASSWTSENTGELFF	TGTGCCAGCAGCTGGACTAGCGAGAACACCGGGGAGCTGTTTTTT
NA	TRBJ2-4	TRBV6-6	TRBD2	CASGHRGVVAKNIQYF	TGTGCCAGCGGGCATCGGGGGGTAGTTGCCAAAAACATTCAGTACTTC
once	TRBJ1-2	TRBV6-1	TRBD1	CASSLPTGQSDGYTF	TGTGCCAGCAGTCTCCCGACAGGGCAATCTGACGGCTACACCTTC
NA	TRBJ2-1	TRBV4-2	NA	CASSPDSYNEQFF	TGTGCCAGCAGCCCGGACTCTTACAATGAGCAGTTCTTC
NA	TRBJ1-3	TRBV10-3	TRBD1	CAIRNDRAIGNTIYF	TGTGCCATCAGGAATGACAGGGCCATTGGAAACACCATATATTTT
once	TRBJ2-5	TRBV27	NA	CASSLGHGFELAQYF	TGTGCCAGCAGTCTGGGACACGGATTTGAGTTGGCCCAGTACTTC
NA	TRBJ1-1	TRBV27	NA	CASSLTQGGDTEAFF	TGTGCCAGCAGTTTAACACAGGGAGGGGACACTGAAGCTTTCTTT
NA	TRBJ1-2	TRBV28	NA	CASSFYARPQTDNYGYTF	TGTGCCAGCAGTTTCTATGCTCGTCCACAGACCGATAACTATGGCTACACCTTC
NA	TRBJ2-2	TRBV2	TRBD1	CASSRTGGRELFF	TGTGCCAGCAGTCGGACAGGGGGTAGGGAGCTGTTTTTT
NA	TRBJ2-3	TRBV27	TRBD2	CASSSLASGRAHTQYF	TGTGCCAGCAGTTCCCTTGCCAGCGGGAGGGCACATACGCAGTATTTT
NA	TRBJ2-7	TRBV7-2	NA	CASSFAGTSYEQYF	TGTGCCAGCAGCTTTGCAGGTACATCCTACGAGCAGTACTTC
NA	TRBJ2-5	TRBV27	NA	CASSSLTDTKETQYF	TGTGCCAGCAGTTCCTTGACAGATACCAAAGAGACCCAGTACTTC
NA	TRBJ2-1	TRBV19	NA	CASSILEGINEQFF	TGTGCCAGTAGTATATTAGAGGGTATCAATGAGCAGTTCTTC
NA	TRBJ2-5	TRBV27	TRBD2	CASSYAPWREGGETQYF	TGTGCCAGCAGTTACGCTCCCTGGCGGGAGGGGGGAGAGACCCAGTACTTC
NA	TRBJ1-6	TRBV6-6	NA	CASSLSGLRNSPLHF	TGTGCCAGCAGTTTATCAGGGCTTCGGAATTCACCCCTCCACTTT
NA	TRBJ1-5	TRBV15	TRBD1	CATSRDGQGATRNQPQHF	TGTGCCACCAGCAGAGACGGACAGGGGGCGACTAGAAATCAGCCCCAGCATTTT
NA	TRBJ1-4	TRBV2	NA	CASTGPGLEKLFF	TGTGCCAGCACTGGGCCAGGGCTTGAAAAACTGTTTTTT
once	TRBJ2-7	TRBV28	TRBD2	CASSRLAYEQYF	TGTGCCAGCAGCAGACTAGCTTACGAGCAGTACTTC
NA	TRBJ2-2	TRBV6-1	NA	CASRGQRDTGELFF	TGTGCCAGCAGGGGGCAGCGGGACACCGGGGAGCTGTTTTTT
NA	TRBJ2-5	TRBV9	TRBD1	CASSGLDREEETQYF	TGTGCCAGCAGCGGATTGGACAGGGAAGAAGAGACCCAGTACTTC
NA	TRBJ2-7	TRBV2	TRBD1	CASSEYRGYEQYF	TGTGCCAGCAGTGAATACAGGGGGTACGAGCAGTACTTC
NA	TRBJ2-7	TRBV27	TRBD2	CASSLSAGVLYEQYF	TGTGCCAGCAGTTTATCGGCGGGAGTTCTATACGAGCAGTACTTC
NA	TRBJ1-1	TRBV5-4	NA	CASSLAGILVSEAFF	TGTGCCAGCAGCTTGGCCGGGATTTTGGTCTCTGAAGCTTTCTTT
NA	TRBJ2-4	TRBV27	TRBD1	CASSLDRTSKTIQYF	TGTGCCAGCAGCTTGGACAGGACATCCAAAACCATTCAGTACTTC
NA	TRBJ2-7	TRBV5-5	NA	CASSQAQGGEQYF	TGCGCCAGCAGCCAAGCTCAGGGGGGCGAGCAGTACTTC
NA	TRBJ1-2	TRBV13	TRBD1	CASSSDRGYGYTF	TGTGCCAGCAGCTCGGACAGGGGCTATGGCTACACCTTC
NA	TRBJ1-1	TRBV30	TRBD1	CAWGQGPGVGDTEAFF	TGTGCCTGGGGACAGGGTCCGGGCGTTGGCGACACTGAAGCTTTCTTT
few	TRBJ1-1	TRBV30	TRBD1	CAWSVGQGFVAFF	TGTGCCTGGAGTGTAGGACAGGGATTTGTAGCTTTCTTT
NA	TRBJ2-7	TRBV2	TRBD2	CASRATASGRSYEQYF	TGTGCCAGCAGGGCGACGGCTAGCGGGAGATCCTACGAGCAGTACTTC
NA	TRBJ2-7	TRBV27	NA	CASSLSGRYEQYF	TGTGCCAGCAGTTTATCGGGCCGGTACGAGCAGTACTTC
NA	TRBJ1-1	TRBV7-2	NA	CASNDHSKDTEAFF	TGTGCCAGCAACGATCACAGCAAGGACACTGAAGCTTTCTTT
NA	TRBJ2-7	TRBV4-1	NA	CASSQEPGQWYEQYF	TGCGCCAGCAGCCAAGAACCTGGGCAATGGTACGAGCAGTACTTC